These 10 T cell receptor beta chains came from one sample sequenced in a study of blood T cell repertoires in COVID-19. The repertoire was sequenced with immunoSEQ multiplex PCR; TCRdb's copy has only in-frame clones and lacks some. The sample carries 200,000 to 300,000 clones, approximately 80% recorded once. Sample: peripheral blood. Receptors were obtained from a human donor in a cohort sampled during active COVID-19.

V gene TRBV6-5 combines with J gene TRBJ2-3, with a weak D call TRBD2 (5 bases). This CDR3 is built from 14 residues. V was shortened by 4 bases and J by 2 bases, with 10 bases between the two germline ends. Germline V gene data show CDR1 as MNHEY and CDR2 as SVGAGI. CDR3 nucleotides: TGTGCCAGCAGTTGGAGGAAACACACAGATACGCAGTATTTT. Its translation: CASSWRKHTDTQYF.

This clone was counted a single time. The CDR3 region is CASSLDRRGGYTF. For the CDR3, the DNA is TGTGCCAGCAGCTTGGACAGGAGGGGCGGCTACACCTTC. The V and J genes are TRBV5-6 and TRBJ1-2, with D tentatively TRBD1 (5 bases). The germline V and J ends were trimmed by 0 bases and 8 bases, with 11 bases remaining between them. Germline V gene lookup returns CDR1 SGHDT and CDR2 YYEEEE. The CDR3 consists of 13 residues.

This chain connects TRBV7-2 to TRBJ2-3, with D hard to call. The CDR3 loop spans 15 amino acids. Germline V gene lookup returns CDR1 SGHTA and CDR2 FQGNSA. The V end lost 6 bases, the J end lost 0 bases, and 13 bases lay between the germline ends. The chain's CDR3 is CASRAELISTDTQYF. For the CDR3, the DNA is TGTGCCAGCAGAGCAGAACTAATAAGCACAGATACGCAGTATTTT.

DNA of the CDR3: TGTGCCACCAGCAGAGATGCCAGGGGGGAGACCCAGTACTTC. Protein product: CATSRDARGETQYF. J is TRBJ2-5 and V is TRBV15, with TRBD1 matching over 7 bases. This CDR3 has 14 residues. Looked up from germline, CDR1 is LNHNV and CDR2 is YYDKDF (reference sequence). The V and J ends lost 0 bases and 5 bases, in that order; junction bases with no gene match: 3.

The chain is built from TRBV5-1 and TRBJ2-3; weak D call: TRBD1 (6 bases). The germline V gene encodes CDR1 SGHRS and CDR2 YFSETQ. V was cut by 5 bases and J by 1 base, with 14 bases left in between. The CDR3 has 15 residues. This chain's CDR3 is CASSSFQGRTDTQYF. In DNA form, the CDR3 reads TGCGCCAGCAGTTCTTTTCAGGGGCGCACAGATACGCAGTATTTT.

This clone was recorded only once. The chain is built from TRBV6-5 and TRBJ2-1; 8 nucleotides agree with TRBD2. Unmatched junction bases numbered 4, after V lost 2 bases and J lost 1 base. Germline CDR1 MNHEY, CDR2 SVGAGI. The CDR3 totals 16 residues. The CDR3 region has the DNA TGTGCCAGCAGTTACGGGGCGGGAGGTTCCTACAATGAGCAGTTCTTC. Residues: CASSYGAGGSYNEQFF.

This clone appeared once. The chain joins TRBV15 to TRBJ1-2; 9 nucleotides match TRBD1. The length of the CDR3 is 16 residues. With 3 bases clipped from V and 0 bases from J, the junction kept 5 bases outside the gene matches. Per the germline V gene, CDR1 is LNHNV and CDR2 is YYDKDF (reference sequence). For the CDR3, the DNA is TGTGCCACCAGCAGGGGGACAGGGCCCACTAACTATGGCTACACCTTC. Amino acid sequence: CATSRGTGPTNYGYTF.

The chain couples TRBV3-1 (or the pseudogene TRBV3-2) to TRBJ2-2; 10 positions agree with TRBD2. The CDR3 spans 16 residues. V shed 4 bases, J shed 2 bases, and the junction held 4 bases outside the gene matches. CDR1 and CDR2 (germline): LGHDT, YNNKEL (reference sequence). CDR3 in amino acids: CASSRGTSVNTGELFF. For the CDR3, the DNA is TGTGCCAGCAGCCGAGGGACTAGCGTAAACACCGGGGAGCTGTTTTTT.

This CDR3 is CASSSQETQYF. DNA for the CDR3: TGCGCCAGCTCGTCCCAAGAGACCCAGTACTTC. This chain connects TRBV5-1 to TRBJ2-5; D call uncertain. Germline V lookup: CDR1 SGHRS, CDR2 YFSETQ. The germline V and J ends were trimmed by 7 bases and 1 base, with 5 bases remaining between them. This CDR3 is 11 amino acids long.

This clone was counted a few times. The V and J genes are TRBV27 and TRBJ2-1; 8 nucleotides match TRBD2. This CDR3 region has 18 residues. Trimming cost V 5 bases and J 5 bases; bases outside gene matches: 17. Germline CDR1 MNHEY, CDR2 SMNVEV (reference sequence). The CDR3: CASSLGLAINGGHNEQFF. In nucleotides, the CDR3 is TGTGCCAGCAGTCTCGGACTAGCCATCAACGGGGGCCACAATGAGCAGTTCTTC.